These 9 T cell receptor beta chains were all obtained from the same sample, sequenced in a study of cytomegalovirus exposure and HLA in healthy donors. The PCR used 60 Vbeta and 13 Jbeta primers. The protocol was immunoSEQ multiplex PCR, while the TCRdb copy is restricted to in-frame clones and leaves out a portion. The data show about 170,000 clones, around 84% seen once. Sequenced: PBMCs. The source of these receptors is a man younger than 45 in good health and CMV-seropositive.

The rearrangement uses TRBV13 and TRBJ2-7, with D possibly TRBD2 on 5 matching bases. V dropped 0 bases and J dropped 4 bases, with 10 bases sitting between them. This CDR3 spans 14 amino acids. Per the germline V gene, CDR1 is PRHDT and CDR2 is FYEKMQ (reference sequence). The CDR3 is CASSLGFVAYEQYF. The CDR3 DNA sequence: TGTGCCAGCAGCTTAGGGTTCGTAGCGTACGAGCAGTACTTC.

The genes are TRBV7-8 and TRBJ2-3, with 10 bases identical to TRBD1. CDR1 is SGHVS and CDR2 is FQNEAQ in the germline V gene. V lost 4 bases to trimming and J lost 8 bases; unmatched junction nucleotides: 9. This CDR3 has 15 amino acids. The CDR3 reads CASSSDRGFIFTQYF. The CDR3 DNA reads TGTGCCAGCAGCTCGGACAGGGGGTTTATCTTTACGCAGTATTTT.

The V gene is TRBV7-2, the J gene TRBJ1-2; the D is unclear. The germline gives CDR1 SGHTA, CDR2 FQGNSA. Between the trimmed V and J ends, which lost 5 bases and 2 bases, there was a span of 15 bases. The CDR3 has 15 residues. The CDR3 coding sequence is TGTGCCAGCAGCCCCCGAGCGGACCCCAACTATGGCTACACCTTC. Translated: CASSPRADPNYGYTF.

This sequence joins TRBV19 and TRBJ1-1, with D hard to call. V gave up 4 bases and J gave up 6 bases, with 15 bases separating them. This CDR3 contains 14 residues. The germline V gene encodes CDR1 LNHDA and CDR2 SQIVND (reference sequence). This CDR3 is CASSTGSEGSEAFF. CDR3 bases: TGTGCCAGTAGTACCGGGAGTGAAGGGTCTGAAGCTTTCTTT.

V usage is TRBV11-3 and J usage is TRBJ2-1, with 10 bases lining up with TRBD2. Germline V CDR1 and CDR2: SGHNT, YENEEA. This CDR3 is built from 18 residues. V lost 4 bases and J lost 5; bases outside the gene matches: 14. CDR3 in amino acids: CASSYGPPSAGGDNEQFF. CDR3 sequence (DNA): TGTGCCAGCAGCTACGGTCCCCCCTCAGCGGGGGGGGACAATGAGCAGTTCTTC.

CDR3 DNA sequence: TGTGCCACCGTCGGAGGCTTTAGGCGAGAGACCCAGTACTTC. Translating gives CATVGGFRRETQYF. This chain connects TRBV6-1 to TRBJ2-5; D is possibly TRBD2 (5 bases). This CDR3 contains 14 residues. Trimming stripped 10 bases from V and 4 bases from J, with 19 bases between. Germline V gives CDR1 MNHNS, CDR2 SASEGT.

This clone was recorded only once. The V and J genes are TRBV7-2 and TRBJ2-2; possibly TRBD2 for D (6 bases). Germline V CDR1 and CDR2: SGHTA, FQGNSA. With 3 bases removed from V and 0 bases from J, the gap between germline ends came to 11 bases. This CDR3 contains 16 residues. CDR3 in DNA: TGTGCCAGCAGCTTCCGGGACTGGACGAACACCGGGGAGCTGTTTTTT. As protein: CASSFRDWTNTGELFF.

The V call is TRBV15, the J call TRBJ2-2; D is possibly TRBD2 (5 bases). The CDR3 has 15 residues. From germline, CDR1 is LNHNV and CDR2 YYDKDF (reference sequence). V dropped 0 bases and J dropped 5 bases, with 10 bases sitting between them. As DNA, the CDR3 is TGTGCCACCAGCAGAGAGAGGACTGCGACCGGGGAGCTGTTTTTT. It specifies CATSRERTATGELFF.

This clone was observed a handful of times. The rearrangement joins TRBV19 to TRBJ1-5, with D tentatively TRBD1 (6 bases). Trimming took 4 bases from V and 6 from J, leaving 13 bases between them. The CDR3 is 14 residues long. Germline V gene sequence: CDR1 LNHDA, CDR2 SQIVND (reference sequence). CDR3 sequence reads: CASSNRVSTQPQHF. DNA for the CDR3: TGTGCCAGTAGTAACAGGGTATCCACTCAGCCCCAGCATTTT.